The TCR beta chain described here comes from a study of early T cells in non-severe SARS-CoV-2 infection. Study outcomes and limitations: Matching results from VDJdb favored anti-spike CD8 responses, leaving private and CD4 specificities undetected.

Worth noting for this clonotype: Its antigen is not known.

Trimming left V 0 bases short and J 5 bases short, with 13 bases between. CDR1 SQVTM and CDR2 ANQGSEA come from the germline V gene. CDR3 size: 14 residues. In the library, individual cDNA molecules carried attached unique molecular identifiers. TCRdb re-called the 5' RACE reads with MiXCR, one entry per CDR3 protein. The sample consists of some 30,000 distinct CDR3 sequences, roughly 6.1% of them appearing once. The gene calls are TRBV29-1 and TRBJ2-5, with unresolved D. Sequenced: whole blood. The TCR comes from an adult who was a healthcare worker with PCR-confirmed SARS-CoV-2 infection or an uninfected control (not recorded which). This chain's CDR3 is CSVEDRDGRETQYF. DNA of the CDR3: TGCAGCGTTGAAGATCGTGATGGGCGGGAGACCCAGTACTTC.